This T cell receptor beta chain was sequenced for a study of blood T cell repertoires in COVID-19. Germline V gene data show CDR1 as LNHDA and CDR2 as SQIVND (reference sequence). V was pared by 0 bases and J by 7 bases, with 15 bases between. The CDR3 runs to 15 residues. Only in-frame clones appear in the TCRdb table, and some are missing; sequencing was by immunoSEQ multiplex PCR. In the table there are around 380,000 clones, around 87% of which are singletons. The study drew participants aged about 18 to 89 years from 20 to 30 US areas. Clinical history reported by participants formed the basis on which cohorts were assigned. Two consecutive negative NP/OP PCR tests, clearance, or resolved symptoms defined Cohort 3 recovery.

Sequencing input: PBMCs or T cells enriched from blood (not recorded which). This TCR derives from a man aged 25 to 45 who had recovered from COVID-19. The V and J genes are TRBV19 and TRBJ1-2; D may be TRBD1 (5 bases). CDR3 loop: CASSIEAGMRSGYTF. DNA of the CDR3: TGTGCCAGTAGTATAGAAGCAGGGATGAGGAGTGGCTACACCTTC.